This is a list of T cell receptor beta chains from one sample in a study of shared clonotypes between healthy human individuals. This table comes from immunoSEQ multiplex PCR, and its TCRdb copy is limited to in-frame clones, with some not included. The table includes some 2,100,000 clones, almost 96% detected once. The specimen sequenced was naive CD4+ T cells sorted from blood. These TCRs come from a man aged 18 to 29 in good health. CDR3s include the opening cysteine and the closing phenylalanine or tryptophan. Each record gives: D gene, V gene, J gene, clone size, CDR3 DNA, CDR3 protein. The D gene is left open where the match is weak. Size tells how often a clone was seen (once, few, many) or the class of an expanded clone, and some rows leave it out.

d_gene: TRBD2
v_gene: TRBV5-4
j_gene: TRBJ2-1
abundance: -
CDR3nt: TGTGCCAGCAGCTTTTCTGCGGGAGTTTTAAATGAGCAGTTCTTC
CDR3aa: CASSFSAGVLNEQFF

d_gene: -
v_gene: TRBV5-1
j_gene: TRBJ1-1
abundance: -
CDR3nt: TGCGCCAGCAGCTTGGGCCAGGGTGGGACTGAAGCTTTCTTT
CDR3aa: CASSLGQGGTEAFF

d_gene: -
v_gene: TRBV28
j_gene: TRBJ2-7
abundance: -
CDR3nt: TGTGCCAGCAGTTTATCTCAGGGGGGGGACGAGCAGTACTTC
CDR3aa: CASSLSQGGDEQYF

d_gene: TRBD1
v_gene: TRBV7-2
j_gene: TRBJ1-3
abundance: -
CDR3nt: TGTGCCAGCAGCTTAAAGGGACAGGGAACTGGAAACACCATATATTTT
CDR3aa: CASSLKGQGTGNTIYF

d_gene: -
v_gene: TRBV5-1
j_gene: TRBJ2-6
abundance: -
CDR3nt: TGCGCCAGCAGCGAGCCGGGACAACTCAACGTCCTGACTTTC
CDR3aa: CASSEPGQLNVLTF

d_gene: TRBD2
v_gene: TRBV10-1
j_gene: TRBJ2-4
abundance: -
CDR3nt: TGCGCCAGCAGTGAGGGCTCTAGCGGGGTAAACATTCAGTACTTC
CDR3aa: CASSEGSSGVNIQYF

d_gene: -
v_gene: TRBV5-1
j_gene: TRBJ1-1
abundance: -
CDR3nt: TGCGCCAGCAGCTTGGACTCCGGGTTACCTGAAGCTTTCTTT
CDR3aa: CASSLDSGLPEAFF

d_gene: -
v_gene: TRBV10-3
j_gene: TRBJ1-3
abundance: -
CDR3nt: TGTGCCATCAGTGACGGGCAGGGCGCCTCTGGAAACACCATATATTTT
CDR3aa: CAISDGQGASGNTIYF

d_gene: -
v_gene: TRBV7-9
j_gene: TRBJ1-6
abundance: -
CDR3nt: TGTGCCAGCAGCCCCGAAGGAGAAAATTCACCCCTCCACTTT
CDR3aa: CASSPEGENSPLHF

d_gene: -
v_gene: TRBV5-1
j_gene: TRBJ2-5
abundance: -
CDR3nt: TGCGCCAGCAGCTCCGATCCTAGAGAGACCCAGTACTTC
CDR3aa: CASSSDPRETQYF

d_gene: -
v_gene: TRBV6-5
j_gene: TRBJ1-5
abundance: -
CDR3nt: TGTGCCAGCAGTTACTCGGGATCAGGAGGCAATCAGCCCCAGCATTTT
CDR3aa: CASSYSGSGGNQPQHF

d_gene: -
v_gene: TRBV6-5
j_gene: TRBJ1-4
abundance: once
CDR3nt: TGTGCCAGCAGTTACGCGGGGGGGACTAATGAAAAACTGTTTTTT
CDR3aa: CASSYAGGTNEKLFF

d_gene: -
v_gene: TRBV10-3
j_gene: TRBJ2-7
abundance: -
CDR3nt: TGTGCCATCAGTGAGTCACAGGGCTCCTACGAGCAGTACTTC
CDR3aa: CAISESQGSYEQYF

d_gene: TRBD2
v_gene: TRBV5-6
j_gene: TRBJ2-1
abundance: once
CDR3nt: TGTGCCAGCAGCTTACCGCTAGCGGCACTCCCGGGGCAGTTCTTC
CDR3aa: CASSLPLAALPGQFF

d_gene: -
v_gene: TRBV2
j_gene: TRBJ1-5
abundance: -
CDR3nt: TGTGCCAGCAGCGCATACGACGGGCCGGGTCAGCCCCAGCATTTT
CDR3aa: CASSAYDGPGQPQHF

d_gene: -
v_gene: TRBV28
j_gene: TRBJ1-5
abundance: -
CDR3nt: TGTGCCAGCAGTTTCTCGGGCGGCCTCAATCAGCCCCAGCATTTT
CDR3aa: CASSFSGGLNQPQHF

d_gene: -
v_gene: TRBV1
j_gene: TRBJ2-2
abundance: -
CDR3nt: TGCACCAGCAGCCAAGGGTATTACACCGGGGAGCTGTTTTTT
CDR3aa: CTSSQGYYTGELFF

d_gene: TRBD1
v_gene: TRBV6-5
j_gene: TRBJ2-7
abundance: -
CDR3nt: TGTGCCAGCAGTTACTCGATGACAGGGGGCACCTACGAGCAGTACTTC
CDR3aa: CASSYSMTGGTYEQYF

d_gene: -
v_gene: TRBV6-4
j_gene: TRBJ1-6
abundance: once
CDR3nt: TGTGCCAGCAGCGCGACAGGTCCTAATTCACCCCTCCACTTT
CDR3aa: CASSATGPNSPLHF

d_gene: -
v_gene: TRBV6-6
j_gene: TRBJ1-1
abundance: -
CDR3nt: TGTGCCAGCAGTTACTTATCAGGGGCCACTGAAGCTTTCTTT
CDR3aa: CASSYLSGATEAFF

d_gene: TRBD1
v_gene: TRBV5-1
j_gene: TRBJ1-2
abundance: -
CDR3nt: TGCGCCAGCAGCTATGGACAGGGGACTAACTATGGCTACACCTTC
CDR3aa: CASSYGQGTNYGYTF

d_gene: -
v_gene: TRBV13
j_gene: TRBJ1-1
abundance: -
CDR3nt: TGTGCCAGCAGCCAGAACACAGGGCGCGGCACTGAAGCTTTCTTT
CDR3aa: CASSQNTGRGTEAFF

d_gene: TRBD2
v_gene: TRBV4-3
j_gene: TRBJ2-3
abundance: -
CDR3nt: TGCGCCAGCAGCCAAGATTTGGCTAGCGGGGGCGGGGATACGCAGTATTTT
CDR3aa: CASSQDLASGGGDTQYF

d_gene: -
v_gene: TRBV6-4
j_gene: TRBJ1-2
abundance: -
CDR3nt: TGTGCCAGCAGTGAGACGGGGGGCGCAAATGGCTACACCTTC
CDR3aa: CASSETGGANGYTF

d_gene: -
v_gene: TRBV21-1
j_gene: TRBJ2-3
abundance: -
CDR3nt: TGTGCCAGTCCGGGACTAGCGGCAATCACAGATACGCAGTATTTT
CDR3aa: CASPGLAAITDTQYF

d_gene: TRBD2
v_gene: TRBV5-6
j_gene: TRBJ2-2
abundance: -
CDR3nt: TGTGCCAGCAGCTCGACTAGCGGGGGGCCGGACACCGGGGAGCTGTTTTTT
CDR3aa: CASSSTSGGPDTGELFF

d_gene: TRBD1
v_gene: TRBV11-2
j_gene: TRBJ1-5
abundance: -
CDR3nt: TGTGCCAGCAGCTTATCCGGGACAGGGGCCTATCAGCCCCAGCATTTT
CDR3aa: CASSLSGTGAYQPQHF